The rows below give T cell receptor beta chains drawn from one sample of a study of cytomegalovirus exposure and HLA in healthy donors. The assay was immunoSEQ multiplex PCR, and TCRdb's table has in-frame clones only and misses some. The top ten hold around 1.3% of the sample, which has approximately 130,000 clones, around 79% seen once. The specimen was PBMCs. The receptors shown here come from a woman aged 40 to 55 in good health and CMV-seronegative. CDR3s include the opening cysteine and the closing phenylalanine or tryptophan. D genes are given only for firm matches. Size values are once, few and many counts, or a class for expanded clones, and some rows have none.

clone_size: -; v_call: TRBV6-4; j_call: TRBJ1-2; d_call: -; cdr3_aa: CASSDQAFDSRYGYTF; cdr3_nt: TGTGCCAGCAGTGACCAGGCTTTTGATTCTCGCTATGGCTACACCTTC
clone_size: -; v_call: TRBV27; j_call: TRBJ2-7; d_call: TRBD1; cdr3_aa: CASGDRGFYEQYF; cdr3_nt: TGTGCCAGCGGGGACAGGGGTTTCTACGAGCAGTACTTC
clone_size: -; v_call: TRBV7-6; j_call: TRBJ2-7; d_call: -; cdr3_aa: CASSLAQVNLLTEQYF; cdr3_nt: TGTGCCAGCAGCTTAGCGCAGGTTAACCTCCTCACCGAGCAGTACTTC
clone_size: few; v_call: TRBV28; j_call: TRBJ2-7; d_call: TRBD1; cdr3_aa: CASRMTGQGSYEQYF; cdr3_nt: TGTGCCAGCAGAATGACGGGACAGGGTTCCTACGAGCAGTACTTC
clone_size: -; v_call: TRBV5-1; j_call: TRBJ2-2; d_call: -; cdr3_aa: CASSKDRNTGELFF; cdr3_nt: TGCGCCAGCAGCAAGGACAGAAACACCGGGGAGCTGTTTTTT
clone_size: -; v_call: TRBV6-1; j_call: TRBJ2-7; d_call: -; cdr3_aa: CASNGQEAYEQYF; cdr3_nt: TGTGCCAGCAATGGGCAGGAGGCCTACGAGCAGTACTTC
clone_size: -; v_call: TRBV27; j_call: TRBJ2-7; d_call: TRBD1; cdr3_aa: CASSLSSGTGTSYEQYF; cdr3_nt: TGTGCCAGCAGTTTATCGAGTGGGACAGGGACCTCCTACGAGCAGTACTTC
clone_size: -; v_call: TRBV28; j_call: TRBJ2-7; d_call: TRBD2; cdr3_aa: CASSLPGRKLAGAYEQYF; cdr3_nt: TGTGCCAGCAGCCTGCCGGGCCGCAAACTAGCGGGAGCCTACGAGCAGTACTTC
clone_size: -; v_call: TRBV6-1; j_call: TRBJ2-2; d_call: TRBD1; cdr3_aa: CASDRGRSGELFF; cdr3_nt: TGTGCCAGCGACAGGGGGCGTAGCGGGGAGCTGTTTTTT
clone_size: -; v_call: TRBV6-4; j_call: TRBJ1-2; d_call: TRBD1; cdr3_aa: CASWDRDYGYTF; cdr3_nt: TGTGCCAGCTGGGACAGGGACTATGGCTACACCTTC
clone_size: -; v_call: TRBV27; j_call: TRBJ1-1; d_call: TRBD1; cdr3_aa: CASSERTGMNTEAFF; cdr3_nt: TGTGCCAGCAGTGAAAGGACAGGGATGAACACTGAAGCTTTCTTT
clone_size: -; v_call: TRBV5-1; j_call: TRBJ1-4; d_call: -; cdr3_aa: CASRLSNEKLFF; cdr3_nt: TGCGCCAGCAGACTGTCGAATGAAAAACTGTTTTTT
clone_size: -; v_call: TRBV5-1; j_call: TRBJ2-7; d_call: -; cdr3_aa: CASSLGWAQNSYEQYF; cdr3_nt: TGCGCCAGCAGCTTGGGTTGGGCCCAGAACAGCTACGAGCAGTACTTC
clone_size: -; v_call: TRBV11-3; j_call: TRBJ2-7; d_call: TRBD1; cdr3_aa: CASSLTGDSEQYF; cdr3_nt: TGTGCCAGCAGCTTGACAGGGGATAGCGAGCAGTACTTC